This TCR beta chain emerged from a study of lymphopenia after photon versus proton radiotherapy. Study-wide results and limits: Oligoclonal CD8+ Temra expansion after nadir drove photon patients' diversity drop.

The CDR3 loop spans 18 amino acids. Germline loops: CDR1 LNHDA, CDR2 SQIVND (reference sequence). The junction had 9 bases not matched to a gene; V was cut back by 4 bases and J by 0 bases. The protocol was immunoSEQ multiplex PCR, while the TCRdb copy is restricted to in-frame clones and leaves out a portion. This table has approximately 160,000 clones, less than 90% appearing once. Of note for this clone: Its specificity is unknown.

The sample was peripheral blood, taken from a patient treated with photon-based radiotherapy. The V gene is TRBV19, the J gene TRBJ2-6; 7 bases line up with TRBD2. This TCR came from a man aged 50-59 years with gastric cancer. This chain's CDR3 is CASSTSPAGLSGANVLTF. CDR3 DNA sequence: TGTGCCAGTAGTACTAGCCCAGCGGGACTCTCTGGGGCCAACGTCCTGACTTTC.